The clone carrying this T cell receptor (beta chain) has a handful of counts. Its matching antigen is unknown. The sample comes from a study of blood T cells in healthy people across ages. Study summary: Researchers report that template switching captured about one barcoded beta molecule per two T cells. Broader study findings: Across samples, TCR beta diversity tracked strongly with naive T cell percentage. Long-lived donors had more naive CD4+ cells and higher diversity than aged donors.

CDR1 is MNHNS, CDR2 SASEGT, per germline. Trimming removed 6 bases from V and 5 bases from J, with 14 bases in between. The CDR3 covers 13 residues. The second PCR ran roughly 7 to 12 cycles with a sample-barcoded 5' primer and J-beta primers. Each CDR3 protein gets one entry after TCRdb re-called the 5' RACE reads with MiXCR. Among 550,000 to 650,000 distinct CDR3 sequences listed, approximately 30% were seen once. The chain is built from TRBV6-1 and TRBJ2-7, with D perhaps TRBD1 (5 bases). The clonotype was recovered from an elderly woman in good health. Sequencing input: blood. CDR3 sequence: CASRDNSGHEQYF. The DNA for the CDR3 is TGTGCCAGCAGGGACAATTCCGGCCACGAGCAGTACTTC.